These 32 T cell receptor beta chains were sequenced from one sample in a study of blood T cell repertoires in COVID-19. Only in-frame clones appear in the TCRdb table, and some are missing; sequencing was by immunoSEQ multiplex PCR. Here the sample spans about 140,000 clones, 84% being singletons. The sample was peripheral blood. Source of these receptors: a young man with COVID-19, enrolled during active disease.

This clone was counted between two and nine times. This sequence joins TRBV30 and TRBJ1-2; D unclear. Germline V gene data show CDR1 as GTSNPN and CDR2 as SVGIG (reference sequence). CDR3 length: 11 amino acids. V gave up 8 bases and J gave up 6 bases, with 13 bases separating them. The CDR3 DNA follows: TGTGCCCGGGAGGAGGGAAATGGCTACACCTTC. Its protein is CAREEGNGYTF.

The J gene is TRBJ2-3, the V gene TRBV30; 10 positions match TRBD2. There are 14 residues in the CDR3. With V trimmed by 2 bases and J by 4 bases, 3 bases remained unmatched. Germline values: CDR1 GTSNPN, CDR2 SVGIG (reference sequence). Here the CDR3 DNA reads TGTGCCTGGAGTTCTAGCGGGAGCGCAGATACGCAGTATTTT. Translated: CAWSSSGSADTQYF.

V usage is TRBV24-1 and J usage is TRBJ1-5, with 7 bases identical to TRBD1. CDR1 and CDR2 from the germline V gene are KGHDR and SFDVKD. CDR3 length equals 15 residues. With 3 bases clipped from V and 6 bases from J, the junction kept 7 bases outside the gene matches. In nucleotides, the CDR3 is TGTGCCACCAGTGATCCTACACAGGGGACTCAGCCCCAGCATTTT. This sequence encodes CATSDPTQGTQPQHF.

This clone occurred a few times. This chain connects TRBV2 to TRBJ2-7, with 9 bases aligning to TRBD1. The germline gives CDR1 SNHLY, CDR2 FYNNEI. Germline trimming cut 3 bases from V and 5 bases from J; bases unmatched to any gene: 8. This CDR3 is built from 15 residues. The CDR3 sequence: CASSEAGTGRHEQYF. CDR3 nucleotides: TGTGCCAGCAGTGAGGCCGGGACAGGGCGACACGAGCAGTACTTC.

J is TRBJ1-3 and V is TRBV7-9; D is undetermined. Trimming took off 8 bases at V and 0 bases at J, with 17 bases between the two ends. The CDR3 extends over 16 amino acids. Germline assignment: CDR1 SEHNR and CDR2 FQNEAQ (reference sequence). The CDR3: CASQVATGDSGNTIYF. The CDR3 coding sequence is TGTGCCAGCCAAGTGGCGACGGGTGACTCTGGAAACACCATATATTTT.

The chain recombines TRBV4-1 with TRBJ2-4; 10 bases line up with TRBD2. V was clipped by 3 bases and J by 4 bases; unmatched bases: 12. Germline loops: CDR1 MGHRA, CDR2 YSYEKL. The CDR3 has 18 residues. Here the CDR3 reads CASSQGGASGSSKNIQYF. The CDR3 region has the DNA TGCGCCAGCAGCCAGGGAGGGGCTAGCGGGAGTTCAAAAAACATTCAGTACTTC.

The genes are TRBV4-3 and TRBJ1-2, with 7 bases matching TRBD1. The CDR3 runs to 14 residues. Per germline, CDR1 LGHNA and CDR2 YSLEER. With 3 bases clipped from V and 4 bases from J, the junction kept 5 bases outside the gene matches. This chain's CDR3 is CASSQDRSSYGYTF. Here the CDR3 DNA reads TGCGCCAGCAGCCAGGACAGGTCCTCCTATGGCTACACCTTC.

DNA for the CDR3: TGCAGCGTTGTTTGGCGGGAGAACTACGAGCAGTACTTC. Residues: CSVVWRENYEQYF. V usage is TRBV29-1 and J usage is TRBJ2-7, with 7 bases matching TRBD2. The CDR3 is 13 amino acids. The trim removed 4 bases at V and 3 bases at J, leaving 6 bases unmatched. CDR1 and CDR2 from the germline V gene are SQVTM and ANQGSEA.

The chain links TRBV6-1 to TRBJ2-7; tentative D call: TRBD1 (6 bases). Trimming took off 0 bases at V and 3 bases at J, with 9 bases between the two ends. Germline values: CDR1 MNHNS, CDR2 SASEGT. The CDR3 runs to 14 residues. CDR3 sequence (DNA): TGTGCCAGCAGTGAAGCGTACAGGGACTACGAGCAGTACTTC. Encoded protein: CASSEAYRDYEQYF.

This CDR3 is CASSPQTKTNEAFF. For the CDR3, the DNA is TGTGCCAGCAGCCCTCAGACAAAGACGAATGAAGCTTTCTTT. The chain is built from TRBV9 and TRBJ1-1, with D unclear. Between the trimmed V and J ends, which lost 4 bases and 7 bases, there was a span of 17 bases. This CDR3 region has 14 residues. CDR1 is SGDLS and CDR2 is YYNGEE in the germline V gene. Full variable domain (rest looked up from reference TRBV9 and TRBJ1-1): DSGVTQTPKHLITATGQRVTLRCSPRSGDLSVYWYQQSLDQGLQFLIQYYNGEERAKGNILERFSAQQFPDLHSELNLSSLELGDSALYFCASSPQTKTNEAFFGQGTRLTVV.

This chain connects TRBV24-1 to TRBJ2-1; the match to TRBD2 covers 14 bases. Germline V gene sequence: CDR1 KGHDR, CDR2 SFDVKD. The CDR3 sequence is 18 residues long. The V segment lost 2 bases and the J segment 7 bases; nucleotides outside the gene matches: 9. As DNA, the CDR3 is TGTGCCACCAGTGATTCCCCCGGGACTAGCGGGAGAGTTAATGAGCAGTTCTTC. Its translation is CATSDSPGTSGRVNEQFF.

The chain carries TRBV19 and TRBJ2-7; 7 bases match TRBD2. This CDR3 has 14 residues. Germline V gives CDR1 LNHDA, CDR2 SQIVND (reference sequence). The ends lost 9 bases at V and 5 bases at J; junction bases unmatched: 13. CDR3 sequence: CASPGVGGPHEQYF. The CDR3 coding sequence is TGTGCCAGCCCGGGTGTGGGAGGGCCCCACGAGCAGTACTTC.

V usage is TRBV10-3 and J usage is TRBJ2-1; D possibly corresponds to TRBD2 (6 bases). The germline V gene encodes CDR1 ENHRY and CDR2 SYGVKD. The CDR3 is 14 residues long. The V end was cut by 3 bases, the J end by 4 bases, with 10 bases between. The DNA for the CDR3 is TGTGCCATCAGTGATAGCGGTTCGTACAATGAGCAGTTCTTC. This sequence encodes CAISDSGSYNEQFF.

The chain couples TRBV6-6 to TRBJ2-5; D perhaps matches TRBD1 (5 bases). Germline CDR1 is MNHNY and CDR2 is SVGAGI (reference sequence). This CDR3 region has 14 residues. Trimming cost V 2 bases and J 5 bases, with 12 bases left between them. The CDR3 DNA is TGTGCCAGCAGTTACCGGGCAGGGAAGGAGACCCAGTACTTC. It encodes CASSYRAGKETQYF.

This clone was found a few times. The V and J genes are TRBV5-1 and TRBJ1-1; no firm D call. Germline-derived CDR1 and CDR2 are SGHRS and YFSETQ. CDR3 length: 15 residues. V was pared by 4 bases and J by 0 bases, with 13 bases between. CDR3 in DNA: TGCGCCAGCAGCCCGATTCGGTTGATGAACACTGAAGCTTTCTTT. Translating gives CASSPIRLMNTEAFF.

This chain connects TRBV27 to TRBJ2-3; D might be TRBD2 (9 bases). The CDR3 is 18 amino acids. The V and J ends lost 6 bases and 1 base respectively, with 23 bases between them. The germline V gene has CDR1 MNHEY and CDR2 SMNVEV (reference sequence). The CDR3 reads CASRGDRGIAGGTDTQYF. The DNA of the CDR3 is TGTGCCAGCAGGGGCGACAGGGGAATAGCGGGGGGCACAGATACGCAGTATTTT.

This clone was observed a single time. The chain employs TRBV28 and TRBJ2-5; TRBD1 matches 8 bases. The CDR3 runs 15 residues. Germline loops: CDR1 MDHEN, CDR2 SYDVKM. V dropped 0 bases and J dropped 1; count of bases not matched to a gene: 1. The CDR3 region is CASSLWGTGQETQYF. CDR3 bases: TGTGCCAGCAGTTTATGGGGGACAGGCCAAGAGACCCAGTACTTC.

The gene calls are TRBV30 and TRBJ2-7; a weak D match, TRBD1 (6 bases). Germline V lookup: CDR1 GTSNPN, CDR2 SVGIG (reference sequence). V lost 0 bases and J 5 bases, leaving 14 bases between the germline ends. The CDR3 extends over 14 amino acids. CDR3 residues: CAWSVEQGRHEQYF. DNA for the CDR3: TGTGCCTGGAGTGTAGAACAGGGCAGGCACGAGCAGTACTTC.

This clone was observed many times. The CDR3 region is CAIAGTENYGYTF. The DNA for the CDR3 is TGTGCCATCGCCGGGACAGAAAACTATGGCTACACCTTC. The V and J genes are TRBV10-3 and TRBJ1-2, with 7 positions matching TRBD1. The CDR3 spans 13 residues. The ends lost 8 bases at V and 2 bases at J; junction bases unmatched: 5. Germline V gives CDR1 ENHRY, CDR2 SYGVKD.

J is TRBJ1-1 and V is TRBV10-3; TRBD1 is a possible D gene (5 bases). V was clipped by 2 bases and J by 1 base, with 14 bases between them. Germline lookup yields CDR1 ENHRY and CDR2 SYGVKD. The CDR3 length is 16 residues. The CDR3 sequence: CAISEKGANSNTEAFF. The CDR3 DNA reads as TGTGCCATCAGTGAGAAAGGGGCGAACTCGAACACTGAAGCTTTCTTT.

CDR3 loop: CASSPSTGEGETQYF. DNA for the CDR3: TGTGCCAGCAGCCCATCGACAGGGGAGGGAGAGACCCAGTACTTC. This rearrangement joins TRBV2 to TRBJ2-5; a weak D match, TRBD1 (8 bases). The V end lost 6 bases, the J end lost 4 bases, and 18 bases lay between the germline ends. The CDR3 runs to 15 residues. Germline V gene lookup returns CDR1 SNHLY and CDR2 FYNNEI. The full variable domain, rest sourced from reference TRBV2 and TRBJ2-5, is EPEVTQTPSHQVTQMGQEVILRCVPISNHLYFYWYRQILGQKVEFLVSFYNNEISEKSEIFDDQFSVERPDGSNFTLKIRSTKLEDSAMYFCASSPSTGEGETQYFGPGTRLLVL.

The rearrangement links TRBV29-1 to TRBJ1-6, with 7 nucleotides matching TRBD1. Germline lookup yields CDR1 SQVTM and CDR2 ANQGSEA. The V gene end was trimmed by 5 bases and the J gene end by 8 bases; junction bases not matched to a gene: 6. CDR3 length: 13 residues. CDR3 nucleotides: TGCAGCGTTTCGAACAGGGGTGATTCACCCCTCCACTTT. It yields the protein CSVSNRGDSPLHF.

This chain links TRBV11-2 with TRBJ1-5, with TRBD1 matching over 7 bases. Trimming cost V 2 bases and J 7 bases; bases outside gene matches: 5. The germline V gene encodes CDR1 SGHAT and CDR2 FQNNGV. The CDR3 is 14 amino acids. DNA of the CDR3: TGTGCCAGCAGCTTAACCGGACAGGTCCAGCCCCAGCATTTT. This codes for CASSLTGQVQPQHF.

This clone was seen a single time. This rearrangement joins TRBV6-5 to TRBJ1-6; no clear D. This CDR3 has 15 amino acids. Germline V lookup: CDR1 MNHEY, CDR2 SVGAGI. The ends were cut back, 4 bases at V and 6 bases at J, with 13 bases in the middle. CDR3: CASSFNGLSNSPLHF. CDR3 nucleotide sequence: TGTGCCAGCAGTTTCAACGGACTGAGTAATTCACCCCTCCACTTT.

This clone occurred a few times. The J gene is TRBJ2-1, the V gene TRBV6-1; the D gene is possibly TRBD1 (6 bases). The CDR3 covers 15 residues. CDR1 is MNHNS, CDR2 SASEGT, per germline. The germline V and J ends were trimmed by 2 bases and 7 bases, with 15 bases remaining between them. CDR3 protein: CASSEFQNDRNEQFF. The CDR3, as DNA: TGTGCCAGCAGTGAATTCCAAAACGACAGGAATGAGCAGTTCTTC.

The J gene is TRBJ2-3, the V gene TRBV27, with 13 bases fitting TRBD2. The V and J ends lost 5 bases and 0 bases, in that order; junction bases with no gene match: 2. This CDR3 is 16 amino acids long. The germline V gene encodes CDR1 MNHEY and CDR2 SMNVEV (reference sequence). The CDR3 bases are TGTGCCAGCAGTCGGGGACTAGCGGGAAGCACAGATACGCAGTATTTT. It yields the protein CASSRGLAGSTDTQYF.

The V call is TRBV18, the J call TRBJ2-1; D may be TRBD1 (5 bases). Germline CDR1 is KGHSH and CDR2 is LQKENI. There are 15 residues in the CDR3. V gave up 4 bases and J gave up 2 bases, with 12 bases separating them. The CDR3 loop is CASSRDKGAYNEQFF. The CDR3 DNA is TGTGCCAGCTCACGGGATAAAGGGGCCTACAATGAGCAGTTCTTC.

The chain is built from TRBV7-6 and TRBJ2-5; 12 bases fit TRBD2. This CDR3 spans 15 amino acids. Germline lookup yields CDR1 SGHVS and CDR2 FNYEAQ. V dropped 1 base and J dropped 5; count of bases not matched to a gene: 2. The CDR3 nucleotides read TGTGCCAGCAGCTTAGGCCTAGCGGGAGGGGAGACCCAGTACTTC. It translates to CASSLGLAGGETQYF. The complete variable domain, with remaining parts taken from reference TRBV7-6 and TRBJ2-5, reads GAGVSQSPRYKVTKRGQDVALRCDPISGHVSLYWYRQALGQGPEFLTYFNYEAQQDKSGLPNDRFSAERPEGSISTLTIQRTEQRDSAMYRCASSLGLAGGETQYFGPGTRLLVL.

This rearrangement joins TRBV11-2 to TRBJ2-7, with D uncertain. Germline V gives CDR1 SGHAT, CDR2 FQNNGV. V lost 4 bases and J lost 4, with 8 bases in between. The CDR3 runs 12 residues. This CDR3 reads CASSSERYEQYF. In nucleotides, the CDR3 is TGTGCCAGCAGCTCAGAACGGTACGAGCAGTACTTC.

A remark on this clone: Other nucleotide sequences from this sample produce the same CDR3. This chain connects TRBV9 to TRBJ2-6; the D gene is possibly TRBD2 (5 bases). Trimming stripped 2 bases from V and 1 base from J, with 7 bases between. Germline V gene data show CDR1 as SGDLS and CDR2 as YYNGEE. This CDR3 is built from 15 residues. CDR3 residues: CASSVEGSGANVLTF. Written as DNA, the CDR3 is TGTGCCAGCAGCGTCGAGGGATCTGGGGCCAACGTCCTGACTTTC.

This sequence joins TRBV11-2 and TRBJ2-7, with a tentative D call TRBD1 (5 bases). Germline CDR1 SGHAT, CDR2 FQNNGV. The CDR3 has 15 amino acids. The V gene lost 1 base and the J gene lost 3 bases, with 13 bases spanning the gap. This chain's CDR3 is CASSLVVGPGYEQYF. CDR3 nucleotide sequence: TGTGCCAGCAGCTTAGTAGTGGGGCCGGGCTACGAGCAGTACTTC.

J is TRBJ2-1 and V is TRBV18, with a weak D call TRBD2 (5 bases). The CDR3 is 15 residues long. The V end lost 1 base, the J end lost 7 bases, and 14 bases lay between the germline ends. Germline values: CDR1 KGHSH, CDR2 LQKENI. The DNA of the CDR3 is TGTGCCAGCTCACCACGAGGGAGCCCTATAAATGAGCAGTTCTTC. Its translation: CASSPRGSPINEQFF.